The present T cell receptor (beta chain) was sequenced within a study of T cell clones after liver transplantation. Study-level information: Post-transplant blood was tracked for graft-donor-reactive T cell clones identified in a pre-transplant mixed lymphocyte reaction. Timepoints were pre-transplant, pre-withdrawal, and after withdrawal was completed or failed.

This CDR3 contains 13 residues. Looked up from germline, CDR1 is SGDLS and CDR2 is YYNGEE. Between the trimmed V and J ends, which lost 3 bases and 9 bases, there was a span of 13 bases. Measured with immunoSEQ multiplex PCR; TCRdb has only the in-frame clones, and not every one. The profile covers 90,000 to 120,000 clones, with roughly four fifths appearing a single time and over 0.75% taken by the ten largest. This TCR derives from a human donor who received a liver transplant. This specimen was CD4+ T cells from blood, taken before liver transplant. The rearrangement uses TRBV9 and TRBJ2-1; D tentatively fits TRBD1 or TRBD2 (5 bases each). In DNA, the CDR3 is TGTGCCAGCAGCGCAACCTCCGGGACTGAGCAGTTCTTC. Protein product: CASSATSGTEQFF. Based on the CDR3 plus reference TRBV9 and TRBJ2-1, the full variable domain is DSGVTQTPKHLITATGQRVTLRCSPRSGDLSVYWYQQSLDQGLQFLIQYYNGEERAKGNILERFSAQQFPDLHSELNLSSLELGDSALYFCASSATSGTEQFFGPGTRLTVL.